Each of the 16 T cell receptor beta chains below was sequenced from the same sample in a study of CD8+ T cells in alopecia areata listed by TCRdb under 2018. The treatment or condition label for this specimen denotes: oral pan-JAK inhibitor, 5-10 mg twice daily. Library prep was done by the immunoSEQ multiplex PCR assay. RNA was extracted from all samples and reverse transcribed into cDNA, which served as template for TCR sequencing. TCRdb re-hosts the immuneACCESS table, in-frame sequences only. Its copies lack some clones; in the studies checked, an unresolved V gene accounts for under half of them, and the cause for the rest is not known. This sample is represented by roughly 220,000 clones; 35% to 45% of them were singletons. Roughly 0.45% of the sample belongs to the ten largest clones. The sample here was CD4+ T cells sorted from blood, taken at roughly week 30, from a patient treated with tofacitinib. The receptors here all came from a human donor with alopecia areata.

In this sample, this clone turned up many times. This chain links TRBV6-5 with TRBJ2-7; 7 nucleotides match TRBD2. Germline V gene sequence: CDR1 MNHEY, CDR2 SVGAGI. Germline trimming cut 6 bases from V and 0 bases from J; bases unmatched to any gene: 8. The CDR3 loop spans 15 amino acids. The CDR3 spells CASSSPSGTSYEQYF. CDR3 sequence (DNA): TGTGCCAGCAGCTCCCCGAGCGGGACCTCCTACGAGCAGTACTTC.

Comments on this clone: Germline is not matched at one junction end, which may reflect a read error. V gene TRBV25-1 combines with J gene TRBJ1-1; D gene ambiguous. CDR3 length: 14 amino acids. Germline V gene data show CDR1 as MGHDK and CDR2 as SYGVNS. The CDR3 region is CASSLAGVNTETFF. Here the CDR3 DNA reads TGTGCCAGCAGTTTAGCCGGGGTTAACACTGAAACTTTCTTT.

As concerns this clone: Other nucleotide sequences in the sample specify the same CDR3. The chain couples TRBV18 to TRBJ1-1, with D maybe TRBD1 (6 bases). The CDR3 runs to 12 residues. V was trimmed by 3 bases and J by 6 bases, leaving 8 bases between them. Germline V gene data show CDR1 as KGHSH and CDR2 as LQKENI. The CDR3 sequence is CASSPRQAEAFF. CDR3 DNA: TGTGCCAGCTCACCTCGACAGGCTGAAGCTTTCTTT. Together with reference TRBV18 and TRBJ1-1, the CDR3 gives the full variable domain: NAGVMQNPRHLVRRRGQEARLRCSPMKGHSHVYWYRQLPEEGLKFMVYLQKENIIDESGMPKERFSAEFPKEGPSILRIQQVVRGDSAAYFCASSPRQAEAFFGQGTRLTVV.

This clone was detected only a few times. V and J are TRBV7-9 and TRBJ2-1; no reliable D call. The germline V and J ends were trimmed by 0 bases and 10 bases, with 10 bases remaining between them. Per germline, CDR1 SEHNR and CDR2 FQNEAQ (reference sequence). The CDR3 sequence is 13 residues long. The CDR3 nucleotides read TGTGCCAGCAGCTTAGCCAACCTAGGGGAGCAGTTCTTC. It specifies CASSLANLGEQFF.

This sequence joins TRBV30 and TRBJ1-1, with no clear D. Germline V lookup: CDR1 GTSNPN, CDR2 SVGIG (reference sequence). The CDR3 extends over 12 amino acids. Between the trimmed V and J ends, which lost 4 bases and 8 bases, there was a span of 14 bases. Here the CDR3 reads CAWNIGPFEAFF. The CDR3 coding sequence is TGTGCCTGGAATATCGGGCCATTCGAAGCTTTCTTT.

The rearrangement uses TRBV6-1 and TRBJ1-5, with 7 nucleotides matching TRBD1. J lost 2 bases, V lost 8 bases, and 6 bases had no gene match. The CDR3 totals 14 residues. Per germline, CDR1 MNHNS and CDR2 SASEGT. CDR3 residues: CASQTGTRNQPQHF. CDR3 coding DNA: TGTGCCAGCCAGACAGGGACCCGCAATCAGCCCCAGCATTTT.

The genes are TRBV11-2 and TRBJ1-3; D gene ambiguous. V lost 7 bases, J lost 2 bases, and 6 bases lay in between. The CDR3 covers 12 residues. The germline CDR1 and CDR2 sequences are SGHAT and FQNNGV. This CDR3 is CASTTAGNTIYF. The CDR3 region has the DNA TGTGCCAGCACCACCGCTGGAAACACCATATATTTT.

The chain has TRBV30 and TRBJ2-4; 11 bases align to TRBD1. Germline lookup yields CDR1 GTSNPN and CDR2 SVGIG (reference sequence). The CDR3 loop spans 20 amino acids. V dropped 0 bases and J dropped 1; count of bases not matched to a gene: 14. The CDR3 loop is CAWSVRFGQGALKAKNIQYF. In DNA form, the CDR3 reads TGTGCCTGGAGTGTACGGTTCGGACAGGGGGCGCTTAAGGCCAAAAACATTCAGTACTTC.

The rearrangement links TRBV28 to TRBJ2-7; D may be TRBD2 (5 bases). This CDR3 is built from 12 residues. Germline values: CDR1 MDHEN, CDR2 SYDVKM. Trimming removed 6 bases at V and 2 bases at J, with 8 bases between. The CDR3 reads CASRSGPYEQYF. CDR3 bases: TGTGCCAGCAGGAGCGGTCCCTACGAGCAGTACTTC.

The chain joins TRBV5-1 to TRBJ1-1; a weak D match, TRBD1 (6 bases). CDR1 and CDR2 from the germline V gene are SGHRS and YFSETQ. Trimming took 3 bases from V and 1 from J, leaving 13 bases between them. The CDR3 has 15 amino acids. CDR3 DNA: TGCGCCAGCAGCTCACAGGGATTCCCGAACACTGAAGCTTTCTTT. This gives the protein CASSSQGFPNTEAFF.

The genes are TRBV5-1 and TRBJ2-3; D possibly corresponds to TRBD1 (6 bases). The CDR3 is 15 residues long. The germline CDR1 and CDR2 sequences are SGHRS and YFSETQ. Trimming took 5 bases from V and 2 from J, leaving 15 bases between them. The CDR3 DNA is TGCGCCAGCAGTCTTGGGCAGGGGCCCACAGATACGCAGTATTTT. Its protein product is CASSLGQGPTDTQYF.

V and J are TRBV9 and TRBJ2-3; the D is unclear. The CDR3 runs 14 residues. Germline CDR1 reads SGDLS; CDR2 reads YYNGEE. Deletions cut 3 bases from V and 3 bases from J, with 11 bases between. For the CDR3, the DNA is TGTGCCAGCAGCGCCCTAGTTGTGACAGATACGCAGTATTTT. Protein sequence: CASSALVVTDTQYF.

This clone was found a few times. The chain links TRBV30 to TRBJ2-7; D uncertain. This CDR3 has 12 residues. Germline CDR1 GTSNPN, CDR2 SVGIG (reference sequence). Trimming removed 2 bases from V and 3 bases from J, with 8 bases in between. As DNA, the CDR3 is TGTGCCTGGAGTAGTGACGGCTACGAGCAGTACTTC. As protein: CAWSSDGYEQYF. Full variable domain (rest looked up from reference TRBV30 and TRBJ2-7): SQTIHQWPATLVQPVGSPLSLECTVEGTSNPNLYWYRQAAGRGLQLLFYSVGIGQISSEVPQNLSASRPQDRQFILSSKKLLLSDSGFYLCAWSSDGYEQYFGPGTRLTVT.

The chain has TRBV4-1 and TRBJ2-7, with 8 bases identical to TRBD2. CDR3 length: 16 amino acids. V dropped 2 bases and J dropped 4; count of bases not matched to a gene: 10. Germline V lookup: CDR1 MGHRA, CDR2 YSYEKL. In DNA, the CDR3 is TGCGCCAGCAGCCAAATCCGGGGGACTAGTACGTACGAGCAGTACTTC. Amino acid sequence: CASSQIRGTSTYEQYF.

The chain is built from TRBV7-6 and TRBJ1-5, with D tentatively TRBD1 (6 bases). CDR3 size: 14 residues. Germline lookup yields CDR1 SGHVS and CDR2 FNYEAQ. V shed 2 bases and J shed 4 bases, with 9 bases lying between them. CDR3 in DNA: TGTGCCAGCAGCTTATCAGGGGCGAATCAGCCCCAGCATTTT. Translated: CASSLSGANQPQHF.

The sample holds a few counts of this clone. The CDR3 DNA reads as TGTGCCAGCATAACCTCCGGACAGGGGCCTTCGAACACTGAAGCTTTCTTT. Encoded protein: CASITSGQGPSNTEAFF. The chain employs TRBV7-9 and TRBJ1-1, with 9 bases matching TRBD1. V gave up 7 bases and J gave up 1 base; unmatched junction bases: 13. The CDR3 is made up of 17 amino acids. The germline V gene encodes CDR1 SEHNR and CDR2 FQNEAQ (reference sequence).